These 9 T cell receptor beta chains share one sample of origin, sequenced in a study of shared clonotypes between healthy human individuals. TCRdb keeps only in-frame clones here, not all; method: immunoSEQ multiplex PCR. The sample gives about 2 million clones, around 96% of which show up once; about 1.1% is in the top ten. CD45RO-negative CD8 cells positively selected for CCR7 made up the naive population, which excluded terminally differentiated effector memory CD45RA+ cells. Sequencing was performed on naive CD8+ T cells sorted from blood. The source of these receptors is a man aged 18 to 30 in good health.

V is TRBV7-9 and J is TRBJ2-2; TRBD1 might be the D (5 bases). The CDR3 consists of 15 residues. Trimming cost V 5 bases and J 0 bases, with 10 bases left between them. Looked up from germline, CDR1 is SEHNR and CDR2 is FQNEAQ (reference sequence). The chain's CDR3 is CASSTLTANTGELFF. Here the CDR3 DNA reads TGTGCCAGCAGCACTTTGACAGCGAACACCGGGGAGCTGTTTTTT.

Details on this clone: Other DNA variants within this sample encode the same CDR3. The V gene is TRBV27, the J gene TRBJ1-5; D is unresolved. This CDR3 spans 14 amino acids. V shed 1 base and J shed 3 bases, with 7 bases lying between them. The germline V gene has CDR1 MNHEY and CDR2 SMNVEV (reference sequence). CDR3 in amino acids: CASSLLGNNQPQHF. The CDR3 nucleotides read TGTGCCAGCAGTTTATTGGGCAACAATCAGCCCCAGCATTTT.

The CDR3 bases are TGTGCCAGCAGTAACGGGGGGGTAAACTATGGCTACACCTTC. Its protein is CASSNGGVNYGYTF. The gene calls are TRBV6-5 and TRBJ1-2, with D perhaps TRBD1 (5 bases). With 5 bases removed from V and 2 bases from J, the gap between germline ends came to 12 bases. The CDR3 spans 14 residues. Germline-derived CDR1 and CDR2 are MNHEY and SVGAGI.

The chain is built from TRBV6-5 and TRBJ2-1; the match to TRBD2 covers 7 bases. Germline values: CDR1 MNHEY, CDR2 SVGAGI. Trimming removed 4 bases from V and 8 bases from J; junction bases left unmatched: 11. The CDR3 spans 15 residues. The CDR3 sequence is CASSWTSVFSDEQFF. CDR3 sequence (DNA): TGTGCCAGCAGTTGGACTAGTGTTTTCTCGGATGAGCAGTTCTTC.

V gene TRBV2 combines with J gene TRBJ1-2; 8 nucleotides match TRBD1. V gave up 10 bases and J gave up 4 bases; unmatched junction bases: 8. CDR1 is SNHLY, CDR2 FYNNEI, per germline. The length of the CDR3 is 13 residues. The CDR3 DNA is TGTGCCACGCTCGACAGGGGCTCCTATGGCTACACCTTC. As protein: CATLDRGSYGYTF.

With respect to this clone: In the same sample, other DNA sequences code for this CDR3. The CDR3 loop reads CASSLAGFSYEQYF. The CDR3 nucleotides are TGCGCCAGCAGCTTGGCGGGGTTTTCCTACGAGCAGTACTTC. The rearrangement links TRBV5-1 to TRBJ2-7; perhaps TRBD2 as D (5 bases). Trimming pared 0 bases from V and 1 base from J, leaving 8 bases between. Germline assignment: CDR1 SGHRS and CDR2 YFSETQ. This CDR3 is 14 amino acids long. The full variable domain, in which reference TRBV5-1 and TRBJ2-7 provide the parts outside the CDR3, is KAGVTQTPRYLIKTRGQQVTLSCSPISGHRSVSWYQQTPGQGLQFLFEYFSETQRNKGNFPGRFSGRQFSNSRSEMNVSTLELGDSALYLCASSLAGFSYEQYFGPGTRLTVT.

This chain joins TRBV4-1 and TRBJ2-3, with TRBD1 matching 7 bases. The CDR3 sequence is 16 residues long. Germline trimming cut 4 bases from V and 4 bases from J; bases unmatched to any gene: 11. Germline V lookup: CDR1 MGHRA, CDR2 YSYEKL. CDR3 amino acids: CASSREQGFAADTQYF. CDR3 DNA sequence: TGCGCCAGCAGCCGCGAACAGGGGTTTGCGGCAGATACGCAGTATTTT.

The chain employs TRBV9 and TRBJ2-1, with 10 bases that match TRBD2. The CDR3 spans 14 residues. Germline CDR1 is SGDLS and CDR2 is YYNGEE. Unmatched junction bases numbered 7, after V lost 3 bases and J lost 10 bases. The CDR3 reads CASSGSGRPLEQFF. CDR3 DNA: TGTGCCAGCAGCGGTAGCGGGAGGCCGCTCGAGCAGTTCTTC.

J is TRBJ2-7 and V is TRBV4-1; tentatively, D is TRBD1 (5 bases). Germline lookup yields CDR1 MGHRA and CDR2 YSYEKL. The CDR3 has 15 amino acids. V lost 4 bases and J 0 bases, leaving 13 bases between the germline ends. The CDR3 here is CASSPPRVPSYEQYF. The CDR3 nucleotides read TGCGCCAGCAGCCCCCCCAGGGTACCCTCCTACGAGCAGTACTTC.